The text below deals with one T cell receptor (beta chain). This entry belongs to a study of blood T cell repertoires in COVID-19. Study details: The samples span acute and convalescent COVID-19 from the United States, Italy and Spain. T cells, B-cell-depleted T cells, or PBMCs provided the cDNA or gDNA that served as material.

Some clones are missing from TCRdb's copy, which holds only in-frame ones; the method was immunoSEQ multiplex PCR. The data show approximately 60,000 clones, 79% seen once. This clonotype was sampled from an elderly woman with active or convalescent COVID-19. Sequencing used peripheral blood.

CDR3 region: CASAWSSSYNEQFF. Here the CDR3 DNA reads TGTGCCAGCGCTTGGTCTAGCTCCTACAATGAGCAGTTCTTC. This sequence joins TRBV6-5 and TRBJ2-1; unclear D gene. CDR1 is MNHEY, CDR2 SVGAGI, per germline. V dropped 8 bases and J dropped 0 bases, with 11 bases sitting between them. The CDR3 is 14 residues long.